This T cell receptor beta chain was captured by sequencing in a study of shared clonotypes between healthy human individuals. General study findings and limits: Memory subsets had estimated richness that was generally smaller than that of naive subsets.

With respect to this clone: The antigen remains unidentified.

Looked up from germline, CDR1 is LNHDA and CDR2 is SQIVND (reference sequence). This CDR3 contains 13 residues. Germline trimming cut 5 bases from V and 3 bases from J; bases unmatched to any gene: 3. CD45RO-negative cells were positively selected for CCR7, leaving out terminally differentiated effector memory CD45RA+ cells. The method was immunoSEQ multiplex PCR; TCRdb's version includes in-frame clones alone and lacks a portion of them. The table has approximately 2,200,000 clones, roughly 91% seen once. The sequence was collected from a man in his late teens or twenties in good health. Some clones in this sample may be carry-over from other donors' samples. The chain carries TRBV19 and TRBJ2-7, with TRBD1 matching 8 bases. Sequenced input: naive CD8+ T cells from PBMCs. As DNA, the CDR3 is TGTGCCAGTAGTCTGGGACAGGACTACGAGCAGTACTTC. Its protein is CASSLGQDYEQYF.